The clone carrying this T cell receptor (beta chain) is a singleton in its sample. The antigen is not known. A sample-barcoded 5' primer and a J-beta primer mix were used in a second PCR of about 6 to 11 cycles. TCRdb redid the calling of the 5' RACE reads with MiXCR, one entry per CDR3 protein. The data hold about 640,000 distinct CDR3 sequences, with under 70% observed a single time. The sample originates from a study of blood T cells in healthy people across ages. Per the germline V gene, CDR1 is LGHDT and CDR2 is YNNKEL (reference sequence). Trimming pared 5 bases from V and 2 bases from J, leaving 16 bases between. This CDR3 is built from 15 residues. Study outcomes and limitations: No conclusive comparison of naive versus antigen-experienced cells was possible with unsorted PBMCs.

The sequencing sample was made of blood. This TCR was recovered from a man between 60 and 75 years old in good health. The genes are TRBV3-1 and TRBJ2-7, with D possibly being TRBD2 (6 bases). The CDR3 DNA follows: TGTGCCAGCAGCTACCCGCTAGCGCAAACCTACGAGCAGTACTTC. Its translation is CASSYPLAQTYEQYF.